Below, 22 T cell receptor beta chains from the same sample are listed, as sequenced in a study of T-cell reconstitution after alpha-beta-depleted transplantation in children. Preparation of the TCRbeta library used unique molecular identifiers. TCRdb independently ran MiXCR on the PCR reads; one entry per CDR3 protein. The table lists about 900,000 distinct CDR3 sequences, 25% to 35% of them singletons, with roughly 27% in the top ten. The sequencing used PBMCs, mostly from graft donor cells, collected 360 days after TCRalphabeta/CD19-depleted stem cell transplant. The source of these receptors is a boy in the first two years of life who had a stem cell transplant for SCID, so the T cells may come from the graft donor.

This clonotype was counted only a few times. CDR3 nucleotides: TGTGCCAGATGGGGAGTTCAGAATGAGCAGTTCTTC. Translation gives CARWGVQNEQFF. The chain employs TRBV10-3 and TRBJ2-1; perhaps TRBD2 as D (5 bases). The V end lost 10 bases, the J end lost 7 bases, and 14 bases lay between the germline ends. This CDR3 comprises 12 residues. Germline V CDR1 and CDR2: ENHRY, SYGVKD.

The J gene is TRBJ2-3, the V gene TRBV7-2, with D maybe TRBD2 (6 bases). The CDR3 is made up of 16 amino acids. V was cut by 4 bases and J by 6 bases, with 20 bases left in between. In germline, CDR1 is SGHTA, CDR2 FQGNSA. Here the CDR3 DNA reads TGTGCCAGCAGCTCCGTCAGACTAGGAGGGGTGGATACGCAGTATTTT. Its protein product is CASSSVRLGGVDTQYF.

In its sample, this clonotype was seen a few times. V is TRBV4-1 and J is TRBJ1-5; D perhaps matches TRBD1 (5 bases). The V gene lost 0 bases and the J gene lost 7 bases, with 13 bases spanning the gap. Germline V CDR1 and CDR2: MGHRA, YSYEKL. The CDR3 spans 15 residues. CDR3 in amino acids: CASSQDHGWGQPQHF. CDR3 coding DNA: TGCGCCAGCAGCCAAGATCATGGCTGGGGGCAGCCCCAGCATTTT.

This clonotype showed up just a few times. This rearrangement joins TRBV10-3 to TRBJ1-5; 8 nucleotides line up with TRBD1. Trimming removed 0 bases from V and 1 base from J; junction bases left unmatched: 5. There are 17 residues in the CDR3. CDR1 and CDR2 from the germline V gene are ENHRY and SYGVKD. CDR3 DNA: TGTGCCATCAGTGAGTCGGACAGGGAACGGAGCAATCAGCCCCAGCATTTT. Its protein is CAISESDRERSNQPQHF.

This clonotype showed up just a few times. The chain links TRBV6-2 or TRBV6-3 to TRBJ2-3; D perhaps matches TRBD1 (6 bases). Trimming left V 10 bases short and J 0 bases short, with 8 bases between. The germline gives CDR1 MNHEY, CDR2 SVGEGT. The length of the CDR3 is 12 residues. The CDR3 sequence: CATGQSTDTQYF. CDR3 DNA: TGTGCCACCGGACAGAGCACAGATACGCAGTATTTT.

V is TRBV20-1 and J is TRBJ2-7; 9 nucleotides line up with TRBD1. Germline CDR1 DFQATT, CDR2 SNEGSKA (reference sequence). CDR3 length: 12 residues. J was trimmed by 3 bases and V by 6 bases; bases with no gene match: 3. The CDR3 region has the DNA TGCAGTGCACCGGGACAGGGCTACGAGCAGTACTTC. Translating it yields CSAPGQGYEQYF.

The V call is TRBV6-2 or TRBV6-3, the J call TRBJ2-7; D may be TRBD2 (6 bases). The CDR3 is made up of 13 amino acids. V lost 6 bases and J 2 bases, leaving 11 bases between the germline ends. Germline lookup yields CDR1 MNHEY and CDR2 SVGEGT. CDR3 sequence (DNA): TGTGCCAGCAGGGAGGGCGTCCCCTACGAGCAGTACTTC. Its translation: CASREGVPYEQYF.

The chain is built from TRBV9 and TRBJ2-6; D is unclear. The CDR3 is 15 amino acids. Trimming removed 3 bases from V and 4 bases from J, with 11 bases in between. The germline V gene has CDR1 SGDLS and CDR2 YYNGEE. CDR3 DNA: TGTGCCAGCAGCGCCATCCCCCTAGGGGCCAACGTCCTGACTTTC. As protein: CASSAIPLGANVLTF.

In nucleotides, the CDR3 is TGTGCCAGCAGTCACCGACTGGTCACGGATGAGCAGTTCTTC. Protein product: CASSHRLVTDEQFF. The chain uses TRBV27 and TRBJ2-1; no definite D call. Germline CDR1 MNHEY, CDR2 SMNVEV (reference sequence). V gave up 5 bases and J gave up 8 bases, with 16 bases separating them. The length of the CDR3 is 14 residues.

V usage is TRBV6-5 and J usage is TRBJ2-7; weak D call: TRBD1 (6 bases). The germline V gene encodes CDR1 MNHEY and CDR2 SVGAGI. Trimming cost V 2 bases and J 1 base, with 18 bases left between them. The CDR3 loop spans 17 amino acids. CDR3 residues: CASSYRFETGESYEQYF. The CDR3, as DNA: TGTGCCAGCAGTTACCGGTTCGAGACAGGAGAGTCCTACGAGCAGTACTTC.

The chain carries TRBV10-3 and TRBJ2-7, with 9 bases matching TRBD1. With V trimmed by 2 bases and J by 6 bases, 5 bases remained unmatched. Per the germline V gene, CDR1 is ENHRY and CDR2 is SYGVKD. This CDR3 comprises 14 residues. Here the CDR3 DNA reads TGTGCCATCAGTGAGGGGTGGACAGGGGTCGAGCAGTACTTC. This sequence encodes CAISEGWTGVEQYF.

This clonotype was counted only a few times. The chain joins TRBV3-1 to TRBJ2-7; 11 positions match TRBD1. The junction had 5 bases not matched to a gene; V was cut back by 1 base and J by 0 bases. CDR3 length: 17 residues. Germline V CDR1 and CDR2: LGHDT, YNNKEL (reference sequence). The CDR3 reads CASSQGGQGVHSYEQYF. CDR3 bases: TGTGCCAGCAGCCAAGGGGGACAGGGGGTCCACTCCTACGAGCAGTACTTC.

This clonotype was counted between two and nine times. The V call is TRBV4-3, the J call TRBJ1-1, with no clear D. The CDR3 has 13 residues. Germline lookup yields CDR1 LGHNA and CDR2 YSLEER. V was pared by 0 bases and J by 5 bases, with 7 bases between. The DNA of the CDR3 is TGCGCCAGCAGCCAAGAACTTGAGACTGAAGCTTTCTTT. Amino acids: CASSQELETEAFF.

Many counts were recorded for this clonotype. V is TRBV15 and J is TRBJ2-1; TRBD2 agrees at 9 bases. Unmatched junction bases numbered 11, after V lost 6 bases and J lost 8 bases. This CDR3 has 15 amino acids. The germline CDR1 and CDR2 sequences are LNHNV and YYDKDF (reference sequence). The CDR3 DNA follows: TGTGCCACCAGTTGGGGGGCTAGCGGGGCCCATGAGCAGTTCTTC. This translates into CATSWGASGAHEQFF.

This chain connects TRBV7-2 to TRBJ1-2, with 9 bases matching TRBD1. Germline lookup yields CDR1 SGHTA and CDR2 FQGNSA. The CDR3 consists of 16 residues. J was trimmed by 4 bases and V by 0 bases; bases with no gene match: 6. The CDR3 nucleotides are TGTGCCAGCAGCTTAGCCGGGACAGGGTACTTCTATGGCTACACCTTC. It is translated as CASSLAGTGYFYGYTF.

This chain uses TRBV5-5 with TRBJ1-6, with D uncertain. Trimming took 0 bases from V and 7 from J, leaving 8 bases between them. CDR1 SGHKS and CDR2 YYEKEE come from the germline V gene (reference sequence). CDR3 length equals 14 residues. The CDR3 nucleotides read TGTGCCAGCAGCTTGGCAGGTCGCAATTCACCCCTCCACTTT. Translating gives CASSLAGRNSPLHF.

This clonotype was found a few times. The genes are TRBV9 and TRBJ2-7, with TRBD2 as a possible D gene (6 bases). Germline-derived CDR1 and CDR2 are SGDLS and YYNGEE. The CDR3 totals 14 residues. V lost 0 bases to trimming and J lost 6 bases, with 13 bases between them. DNA for the CDR3: TGTGCCAGCAGCGTAGGGACTAACCCTAGCGAGCAGTACTTC. Its protein is CASSVGTNPSEQYF.

This clonotype was observed a few times. This chain joins TRBV20-1 and TRBJ1-2, with TRBD1 identical over 7 bases. CDR1 is DFQATT and CDR2 is SNEGSKA in the germline V gene (reference sequence). The V gene end was trimmed by 7 bases and the J gene end by 8 bases; junction bases not matched to a gene: 10. The CDR3 totals 12 residues. CDR3 sequence reads: CSGSGTVKGYTF. CDR3 sequence (DNA): TGCAGTGGATCCGGGACAGTCAAGGGCTACACCTTC.

This clonotype was seen a handful of times. The chain couples TRBV20-1 to TRBJ2-7; 7 bases are a match to TRBD1. The J segment lost 1 base and the V segment lost 6 bases, leaving 6 bases of the junction unmatched. The CDR3 sequence is 13 residues long. Germline lookup yields CDR1 DFQATT and CDR2 SNEGSKA (reference sequence). CDR3 sequence reads: CSAKGAISYEQYF. The DNA for the CDR3 is TGCAGTGCCAAGGGGGCCATATCCTACGAGCAGTACTTC.

This clonotype was counted only a few times. This sequence joins TRBV20-1 and TRBJ2-3; 9 bases are shared with TRBD2. V shed 0 bases, J shed 6 bases, and the junction held 7 bases outside the gene matches. Germline CDR1 is DFQATT and CDR2 is SNEGSKA (reference sequence). There are 15 residues in the CDR3. Here the CDR3 reads CSARDGSGGPDTQYF. The DNA for the CDR3 is TGCAGTGCTAGAGACGGAAGCGGGGGGCCGGATACGCAGTATTTT.

The chain employs TRBV12-3 or TRBV12-4 and TRBJ1-1; TRBD1 matches 7 bases. V shed 7 bases, J shed 1 base, and the junction held 9 bases outside the gene matches. This CDR3 contains 15 residues. CDR3 in amino acids: CASNPQTGTNTEAFF. In DNA form, the CDR3 reads TGTGCCAGCAATCCCCAGACAGGGACGAACACTGAAGCTTTCTTT.

The chain joins TRBV25-1 to TRBJ1-4, with 10 positions matching TRBD1. V was clipped by 5 bases and J by 7 bases; unmatched bases: 4. The CDR3 runs to 14 residues. Germline CDR1 and CDR2: MGHDK and SYGVNS. The CDR3 reads CASSRQGAREKLFF. CDR3 nucleotides: TGTGCCAGCAGTCGACAGGGGGCTCGTGAAAAACTGTTTTTT.